This TCR beta chain was captured in a study of CD8 T cells in ankylosing spondylitis. Study-level results: There was reportedly significant enrichment of clones that were disease-linked in matched ankylosing spondylitis synovial fluid. In the blood and synovial fluid of reactive arthritis, some motif variants had been previously reported. Roughly 8 highly homologous variants formed a TCR beta motif that appeared characteristic of ankylosing spondylitis blood. With a CD8+ phenotype, disease-linked clones were relatively rare in peripheral blood.

As regards this clonotype: Its antigen is currently unknown.

A quantitative 5'-RACE method, one with molecular barcodes, was used to make TCR beta libraries. TCRdb called the 5' RACE reads again in MiXCR, with one record for every CDR3 protein. The data show under 850,000 distinct CDR3 sequences, around a fifth seen once. The CDR3 runs to 16 residues. Per germline, CDR1 MNHEY and CDR2 SMNVEV (reference sequence). The V and J ends lost 6 bases and 0 bases respectively, with 12 bases between them. The sample was blood, either unsorted or a sorted T cell fraction (not recorded which). The V call is TRBV27, the J call TRBJ2-6; D is ambiguous. This sequence was found in a male donor with ankylosing spondylitis. The CDR3 nucleotides are TGTGCCAGCAGCTCCCTGACCCACTCTGGGGCCAACGTCCTGACTTTC. It specifies CASSSLTHSGANVLTF.